These 14 T cell receptor beta chains came from one sample sequenced in a study of T cell responses to AZD1222 COVID-19 vaccine. TCRdb's table, derived via immunoSEQ multiplex PCR, lists solely in-frame clones and lacks some. The profile covers approximately 140,000 clones, with 70% to 90% appearing a single time and 4.5% to 6.5% taken by the ten largest. The sequences come from peripheral blood, collected on day 0 of AZD1222 vaccination. The receptors were gathered from an adult in good health.

The chain is built from TRBV4-2 and TRBJ2-7; the match to TRBD1 covers 7 bases. The CDR3 covers 15 residues. After removal of 4 bases from V and 2 bases from J, the junction contained 8 bases not matched to a gene. In germline, CDR1 is LGHNA, CDR2 YNFKEQ. The chain's CDR3 is CASSRDSQSTYEQYF. In nucleotides, the CDR3 is TGTGCCAGCAGCCGGGACAGCCAAAGTACCTACGAGCAGTACTTC.

The V gene is TRBV5-6, the J gene TRBJ1-6; tentative D call: TRBD1 (5 bases). CDR3 length equals 16 residues. The germline V gene encodes CDR1 SGHDT and CDR2 YYEEEE. V was pared by 3 bases and J by 4 bases, with 14 bases between. This CDR3 reads CASSYLTRAYNSPLHF. CDR3 nucleotides: TGTGCCAGCAGCTACCTCACCAGGGCTTATAATTCACCCCTCCACTTT.

The rearrangement joins TRBV21-1 to TRBJ1-4. TRBV21-1 is a pseudogene locus. This CDR3 has 17 residues. The CDR3 nucleotides are TGTGCCAGCAGCAAAGGGCTGCCGGATTTAACTAATGAAAAACTGTTTTTT. The encoded protein is CASSKGLPDLTNEKLFF.

J is TRBJ1-1 and V is TRBV12-3 or TRBV12-4; no reliable D call. The CDR3 sequence is 12 residues long. The germline V and J ends were trimmed by 5 bases and 4 bases, with 8 bases remaining between them. This CDR3 is CASSSPGTEAFF. DNA of the CDR3: TGTGCCAGCAGTAGCCCAGGCACTGAAGCTTTCTTT.

The chain employs TRBV27 and TRBJ1-2; 7 bases are shared with TRBD1. The CDR3 has 13 residues. J gave up 4 bases and V 4 bases, and 3 bases lay outside the gene matches. Germline CDR1 is MNHEY and CDR2 is SMNVEV (reference sequence). The CDR3 DNA follows: TGTGCCAGCAGTTCCCAGGGGGGCTATGGCTACACCTTC. This sequence encodes CASSSQGGYGYTF.

This clone was seen just once. The J gene is TRBJ1-6, the V gene TRBV6-2 or TRBV6-3; tentative D call: TRBD1 (6 bases). The CDR3 runs 14 residues. Trimming left V 6 bases short and J 11 bases short, with 17 bases between. CDR1 is MNHEY and CDR2 is SVGEGT in the germline V gene. CDR3 sequence: CASSPGTFRTPLHF. The CDR3 DNA follows: TGTGCCAGCAGCCCGGGGACATTCAGGACACCCCTCCACTTT.

The chain recombines TRBV11-2 with TRBJ2-2; TRBD1 agrees at 7 bases. V gave up 3 bases and J gave up 4 bases; unmatched junction bases: 8. Germline loops: CDR1 SGHAT, CDR2 FQNNGV. The CDR3 contains 16 residues. The CDR3 protein is CASSFRQGRGTGELFF. The CDR3 DNA is TGTGCCAGCAGCTTCCGACAGGGACGGGGCACCGGGGAGCTGTTTTTT.

The rearrangement uses TRBV6-2 or TRBV6-3 and TRBJ2-2, with 13 bases lining up with TRBD2. This CDR3 spans 18 amino acids. Germline values: CDR1 MNHEY, CDR2 SVGEGT. J lost 6 bases, V lost 0 bases, and 7 bases had no gene match. The CDR3 DNA reads as TGTGCCAGCAGTTACTCGAAGGGACTAGCGGGAAGGGCCGGGGAGCTGTTTTTT. Protein product: CASSYSKGLAGRAGELFF.

This rearrangement joins TRBV12-3 or TRBV12-4 to TRBJ2-1; D tentatively fits TRBD1 or TRBD2 (5 bases each). The CDR3 contains 13 residues. V shed 7 bases and J shed 12 bases, with 19 bases lying between them. The CDR3 sequence is CASTRTTRGGQFF. CDR3 nucleotide sequence: TGTGCCAGCACCCGTACCACTAGGGGTGGGCAGTTCTTC.

V is TRBV4-2 and J is TRBJ2-5; 12 bases align to TRBD1. The CDR3 runs to 15 residues. V was clipped by 6 bases and J by 5 bases; unmatched bases: 7. Germline CDR1 reads LGHNA; CDR2 reads YNFKEQ. This CDR3 is CASSYGTGGLETQYF. In DNA form, the CDR3 reads TGTGCCAGCAGTTACGGGACAGGGGGCCTTGAGACCCAGTACTTC.

V is TRBV6-9 and J is TRBJ2-7; 12 bases fit TRBD2. V dropped 10 bases and J dropped 4; count of bases not matched to a gene: 17. Looked up from germline, CDR1 is MNHGY and CDR2 is SVAAGI. This CDR3 comprises 17 residues. CDR3 region: CATIPRGRLAGGYEQYF. The CDR3, as DNA: TGTGCCACCATCCCCAGGGGGCGTCTAGCGGGAGGGTACGAGCAGTACTTC.

This chain joins TRBV4-3 and TRBJ1-3; D gene unclear. The CDR3 is made up of 16 amino acids. V lost 2 bases, J lost 0 bases, and 11 bases lay in between. Germline lookup yields CDR1 LGHNA and CDR2 YSLEER. The CDR3 sequence is CASSQSPYSSGNTIYF. CDR3 nucleotide sequence: TGCGCCAGCAGCCAAAGCCCGTATAGCTCTGGAAACACCATATATTTT.

V usage is TRBV4-1 and J usage is TRBJ2-6, with D tentatively TRBD2 (6 bases). Germline V gives CDR1 MGHRA, CDR2 YSYEKL. The CDR3 totals 19 residues. Between the trimmed V and J ends, which lost 3 bases and 0 bases, there was a span of 18 bases. The CDR3 nucleotides are TGCGCCAGCAGCCAGATCGACATAATGGGGGGCTCTGGGGCCAACGTCCTGACTTTC. Its translation is CASSQIDIMGGSGANVLTF.

The chain employs TRBV5-1 and TRBJ2-2; D call uncertain. V lost 2 bases, J lost 1 base, and 3 bases lay in between. Germline-derived CDR1 and CDR2 are SGHRS and YFSETQ. The CDR3 contains 13 residues. Here the CDR3 DNA reads TGCGCCAGCAGCTTTGAGAACACCGGGGAGCTGTTTTTT. Residues: CASSFENTGELFF.